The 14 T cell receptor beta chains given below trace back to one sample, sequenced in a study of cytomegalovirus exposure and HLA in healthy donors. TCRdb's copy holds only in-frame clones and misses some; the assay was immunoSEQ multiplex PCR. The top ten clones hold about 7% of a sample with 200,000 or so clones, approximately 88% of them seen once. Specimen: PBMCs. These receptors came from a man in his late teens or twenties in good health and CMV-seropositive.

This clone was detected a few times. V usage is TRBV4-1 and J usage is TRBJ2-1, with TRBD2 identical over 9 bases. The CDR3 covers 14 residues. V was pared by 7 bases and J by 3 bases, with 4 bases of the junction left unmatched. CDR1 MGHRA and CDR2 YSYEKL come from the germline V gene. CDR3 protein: CASKRLAVYNEQFF. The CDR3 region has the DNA TGCGCCAGCAAACGACTAGCGGTCTACAATGAGCAGTTCTTC.

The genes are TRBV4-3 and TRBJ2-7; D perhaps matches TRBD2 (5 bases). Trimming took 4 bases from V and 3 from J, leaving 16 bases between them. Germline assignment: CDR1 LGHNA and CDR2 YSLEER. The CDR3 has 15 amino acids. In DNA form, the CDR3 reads TGCGCCAGCAGCCGCGCGAAGGAGGCCTTCTACGAGCAGTACTTC. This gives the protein CASSRAKEAFYEQYF.

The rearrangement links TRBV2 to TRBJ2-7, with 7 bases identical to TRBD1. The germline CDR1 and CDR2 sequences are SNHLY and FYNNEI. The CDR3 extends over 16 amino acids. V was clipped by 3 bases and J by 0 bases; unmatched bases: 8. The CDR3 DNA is TGTGCCAGCAGTGAGACAGGGTTCGGGGTCTCCTACGAGCAGTACTTC. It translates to CASSETGFGVSYEQYF.

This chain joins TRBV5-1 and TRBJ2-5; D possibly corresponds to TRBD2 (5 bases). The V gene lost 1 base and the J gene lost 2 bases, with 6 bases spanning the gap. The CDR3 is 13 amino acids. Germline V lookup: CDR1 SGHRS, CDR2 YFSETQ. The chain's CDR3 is CASSLRRQETQYF. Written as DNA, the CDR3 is TGCGCCAGCAGCTTGCGGAGGCAAGAGACCCAGTACTTC.

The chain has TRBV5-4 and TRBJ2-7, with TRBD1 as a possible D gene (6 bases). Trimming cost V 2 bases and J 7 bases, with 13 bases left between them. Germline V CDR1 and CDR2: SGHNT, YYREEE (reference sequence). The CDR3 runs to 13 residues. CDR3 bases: TGTGCCAGCAGCTTCGGACAGCGCTTTGAGCAGTACTTC. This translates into CASSFGQRFEQYF. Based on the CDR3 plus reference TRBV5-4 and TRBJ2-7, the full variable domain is ETGVTQSPTHLIKTRGQQVTLRCSSQSGHNTVSWYQQALGQGPQFIFQYYREEENGRGNFPPRFSGLQFPNYSSELNVNALELDDSALYLCASSFGQRFEQYFGPGTRLTVT.

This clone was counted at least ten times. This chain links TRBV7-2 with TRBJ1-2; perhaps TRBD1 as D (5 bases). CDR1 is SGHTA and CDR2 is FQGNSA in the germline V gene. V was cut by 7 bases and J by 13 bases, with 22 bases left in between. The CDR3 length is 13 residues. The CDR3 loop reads CASTLDSRGGGTF. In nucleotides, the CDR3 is TGTGCCAGCACCCTAGACAGCCGTGGGGGGGGCACCTTC.

The CDR3: CASSHKGRRLYGYTF. CDR3 DNA sequence: TGTGCCAGCAGCCATAAAGGGAGGAGGCTCTATGGCTACACCTTC. This rearrangement joins TRBV14 to TRBJ1-2; no clear D gene. V lost 3 bases, J lost 4 bases, and 15 bases lay in between. The CDR3 is made up of 15 amino acids. Germline V gene lookup returns CDR1 SGHDN and CDR2 FVKESK.

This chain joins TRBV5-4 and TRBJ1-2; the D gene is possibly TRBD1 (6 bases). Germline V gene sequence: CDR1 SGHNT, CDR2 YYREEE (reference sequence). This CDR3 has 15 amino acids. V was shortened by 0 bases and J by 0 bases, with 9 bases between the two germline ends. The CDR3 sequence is CASSLDRATNYGYTF. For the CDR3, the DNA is TGTGCCAGCAGCTTGGACAGGGCTACTAACTATGGCTACACCTTC.

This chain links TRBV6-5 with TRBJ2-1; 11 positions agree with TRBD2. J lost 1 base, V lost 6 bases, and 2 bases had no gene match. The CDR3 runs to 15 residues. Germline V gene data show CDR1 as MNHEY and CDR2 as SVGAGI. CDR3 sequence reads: CASRPSGRSYNEQFF. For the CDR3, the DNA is TGTGCCAGCAGACCTAGCGGGAGGTCCTACAATGAGCAGTTCTTC.

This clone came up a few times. In DNA, the CDR3 is TGCGCCAGCAGCTTGGCCGCCAGGGGCAATGAGCAGTTCTTC. Encoded protein: CASSLAARGNEQFF. The chain recombines TRBV5-1 with TRBJ2-1; D is perhaps TRBD1 (6 bases). Trimming removed 0 bases from V and 6 bases from J, with 10 bases in between. CDR1 is SGHRS and CDR2 is YFSETQ in the germline V gene. The length of the CDR3 is 14 residues.

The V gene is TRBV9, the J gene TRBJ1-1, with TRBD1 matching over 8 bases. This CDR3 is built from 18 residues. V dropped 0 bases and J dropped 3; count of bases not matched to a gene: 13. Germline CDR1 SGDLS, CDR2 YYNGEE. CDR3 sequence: CASSVGPQGATRDTEAFF. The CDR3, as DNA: TGTGCCAGCAGCGTAGGCCCCCAGGGGGCAACTAGGGACACTGAAGCTTTCTTT.

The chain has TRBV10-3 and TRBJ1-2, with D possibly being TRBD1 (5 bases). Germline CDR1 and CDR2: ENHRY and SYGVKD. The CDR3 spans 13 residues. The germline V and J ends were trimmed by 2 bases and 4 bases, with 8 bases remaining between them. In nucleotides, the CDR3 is TGTGCCATCAGTGAGGACAGTGTCTATGGCTACACCTTC. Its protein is CAISEDSVYGYTF.

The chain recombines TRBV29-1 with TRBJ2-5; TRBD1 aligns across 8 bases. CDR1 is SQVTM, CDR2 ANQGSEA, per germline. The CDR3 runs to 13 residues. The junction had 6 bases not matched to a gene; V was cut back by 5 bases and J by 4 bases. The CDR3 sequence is CSVTDRVGETQYF. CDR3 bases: TGCAGCGTTACGGACAGGGTTGGAGAGACCCAGTACTTC. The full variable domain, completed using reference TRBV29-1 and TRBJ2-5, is SAVISQKPSRDICQRGTSLTIQCQVDSQVTMMFWYRQQPGQSLTLIATANQGSEATYESGFVIDKFPISRPNLTFSTLTVSNMSPEDSSIYLCSVTDRVGETQYFGPGTRLLVL.

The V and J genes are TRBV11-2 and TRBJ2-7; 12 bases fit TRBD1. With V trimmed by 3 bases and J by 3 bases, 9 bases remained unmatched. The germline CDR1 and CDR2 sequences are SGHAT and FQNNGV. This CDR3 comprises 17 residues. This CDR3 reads CASSFAHGTGGIYEQYF. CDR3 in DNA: TGTGCCAGCAGCTTCGCCCATGGGACAGGGGGCATCTACGAGCAGTACTTC.